The next 8 T cell receptor beta chains were all read from a single sample in a study of post-analysis software for immune sequencing data. These receptors have no identified antigens. cDNA libraries for TCR beta contained unique molecular identifiers. MiXCR was run by TCRdb on the PCR reads, yielding one entry per CDR3 protein. The data contain 800,000 to 950,000 distinct CDR3 sequences, 53% of them singletons. Findings and limits, study-wide: Higher frequency in patients than in controls was seen for roughly five TRBV segments, with TRBV5-6, TRBV5-1 and TRBV20-1 among them.

The specimen sequenced was blood. The receptors shown here come from a girl aged 5 to 17 with multiple sclerosis.

About this clonotype: At one end, the junction sequence differs from germline, possibly due to a read error. The V call is TRBV6-5, the J call TRBJ2-1; TRBD2 matches 13 bases. This CDR3 contains 19 residues. CDR1 MNHEY and CDR2 SVGAGI come from the germline V gene. The CDR3 bases are TGTGCCAGCGGTTACTCTGCACTAGCGGGAGGGAACTCCTACAATGAGCAGTTCTTC. Its translation: CASGYSALAGGNSYNEQFF.

The chain links TRBV12-3 or TRBV12-4 to TRBJ2-5, with D unclear. The J call may be in error: the DNA end matches TRBJ2-7 better. The CDR3 contains 13 residues. The CDR3: CASSSLSYYEQYF. DNA for the CDR3: TGTGCCAGCAGTTCCCTGTCCTACTACGAGCAGTACTTC.

The chain has TRBV14 and TRBJ2-7; D ambiguous. Germline V gene data show CDR1 as SGHDN and CDR2 as FVKESK. The CDR3 consists of 14 residues. With 2 bases removed from V and 3 bases from J, the gap between germline ends came to 11 bases. The CDR3 DNA sequence: TGTGCCAGCAGCCAATCTCCCCAGCTCTACGAGCAGTACTTC. This sequence encodes CASSQSPQLYEQYF.

V is TRBV4-2 and J is TRBJ1-2; 9 nucleotides match TRBD1. The germline V gene has CDR1 LGHNA and CDR2 YNFKEQ. The CDR3 has 16 residues. The junction had 8 bases not matched to a gene; V was cut back by 0 bases and J by 6 bases. The CDR3 protein is CASSQDDTGGNHGYTF. Here the CDR3 DNA reads TGTGCCAGCAGCCAAGATGACACAGGGGGCAACCATGGCTACACCTTC.

The chain is built from TRBV6-1 and TRBJ2-3; D gene unclear. The CDR3 covers 14 residues. The V and J ends lost 7 bases and 10 bases respectively, with 21 bases between them. Per germline, CDR1 MNHNS and CDR2 SASEGT. The CDR3 is CASKVWLPLESQYF. The CDR3 coding sequence is TGTGCCAGCAAGGTTTGGCTACCCTTAGAATCGCAGTATTTT.

This chain links TRBV6-6 with TRBJ2-1; D possibly corresponds to TRBD2 (5 bases). The CDR3 length is 13 residues. The V gene lost 4 bases and the J gene lost 5 bases, with 9 bases spanning the gap. CDR1 is MNHNY and CDR2 is SVGAGI in the germline V gene (reference sequence). CDR3 protein: CASSLLGHNEQFF. CDR3 sequence (DNA): TGTGCCAGCAGTTTACTAGGGCACAATGAGCAGTTCTTC.

This chain links TRBV6-5 with TRBJ2-4; D possibly corresponds to TRBD1 (7 bases). The DNA end lines up better with TRBJ2-5; the J call may be wrong. Germline loops: CDR1 MNHEY, CDR2 SVGAGI. This CDR3 has 15 amino acids. In DNA form, the CDR3 reads TGTGCCAGCAGTTACTACAGGGGAGGCATAGAGACCCAGTACTTC. It translates to CASSYYRGGIETQYF.

This clonotype turned up a few times. The chain recombines TRBV5-1 with TRBJ1-2, with D unresolved. V lost 1 base, J lost 4 bases, and 11 bases lay in between. There are 14 residues in the CDR3. Germline V gene lookup returns CDR1 SGHRS and CDR2 YFSETQ. The CDR3 nucleotides are TGCGCCAGCAGCTTGAGTACAGATATCTATGGCTACACCTTC. It codes for CASSLSTDIYGYTF.